This TCR beta chain was captured by sequencing in a study of Ad26.COV2.S vaccination and SARS-CoV-2 variants. Comment on this clone: Other nucleotide sequences from this sample produce the same CDR3.

Produced via immunoSEQ multiplex PCR; TCRdb's table is partial and in-frame only. The sample holds approximately 400,000 clones, roughly 84% seen once. Regarding treatment: around 19 received Ad26.COV2.S at low or high dose, single or two shots; about five received placebo; per-sample allocation not given. The samples were gathered on day 63 after the first injection of vaccine or placebo. This specimen consisted of peripheral blood, obtained in a trial of Ad26.COV2.S vaccine versus placebo. The receptor's source is a person aged 18-65 years who received the Ad26.COV2.S COVID-19 vaccine or a placebo.

This CDR3 reads CASSLGQGRETQYF. CDR3 nucleotides: TGCGCCAGCAGCCTGGGACAGGGGCGGGAGACCCAGTACTTC. V is TRBV5-1 and J is TRBJ2-5; 10 bases are a match to TRBD1. V trimming: 4 bases; J trimming: 5 bases; junction bases outside the gene matches: 5. Germline V gene data show CDR1 as SGHRS and CDR2 as YFSETQ. The CDR3 sequence is 14 residues long.